This T cell receptor (beta chain) was found in a study of PD-1 blockade in classical Hodgkin lymphoma. Study information: Nivolumab was administered to patients intravenously at 3 mg/kg every 2 weeks.

Findings and limits, study-wide: The CD4+ diversity rise by C4D1 was clearest in complete responders. Baseline TCR diversity was reportedly lower in newly diagnosed patients than healthy donors.

Relapse after autologous stem cell transplantation occurred in every patient, and brentuximab vedotin exposure varied. Classification of best responses gave complete response, partial response or progressive disease. V gave up 4 bases and J gave up 2 bases; unmatched junction bases: 5. There are 16 residues in the CDR3. The germline V gene encodes CDR1 SGHNT and CDR2 YYREEE (reference sequence). This clone was picked up one time. Its specificity is not known. The protocol was immunoSEQ multiplex PCR, while the TCRdb copy is restricted to in-frame clones and leaves out a portion. The data hold 90,000 to 95,000 clones, with approximately 92% observed a single time.

The chain employs TRBV5-4 and TRBJ2-2; TRBD2 matches 10 bases. The source of this sequence is a human donor with classical Hodgkin lymphoma. Specimen: peripheral blood mononuclear cells (PBMCs), collected before the second cycle of nivolumab. The CDR3: CASSARLAGNTGELFF. As DNA, the CDR3 is TGTGCCAGCAGCGCAAGACTAGCGGGCAACACCGGGGAGCTGTTTTTT.